The rows below give T cell receptor beta chains drawn from one sample of a study of regulatory T cells in long-lasting Graves disease. TCRdb reanalysed the multiplex PCR reads using MiXCR and keeps one entry per CDR3 protein. Here the sample spans under 450,000 distinct CDR3 sequences, 15% to 20% being singletons. This sample was shared with a second study, whose subject was T cells in Graves' hyperthyroidism and ophthalmopathy.

The sample was peripheral blood mononuclear cells (PBMCs), taken at new diagnosis, from a patient treated with antithyroid drugs. The receptors derive from a woman aged 18 to 35 with Graves disease. Both conserved end residues are part of each CDR3. D genes are given only for firm matches. For some rows the clone size is stated as once, few or many, or as a class when expanded; others skip it.

CDR3	DNA	size	J	D	V
CASIRQANTGELFF	TGTGCCAGCATCAGACAGGCGAACACCGGGGAGCTGTTTTTT	few	TRBJ2-2	-	TRBV19
CASSFRGANTNTGELFF	TGTGCCAGCAGCTTCAGAGGAGCGAATACGAACACCGGGGAGCTGTTTTTT	few	TRBJ2-2	-	TRBV7-8
CASRTGGPYGYTF	TGTGCCAGCAGAACAGGGGGCCCCTATGGCTACACCTTC	many	TRBJ1-2	TRBD1	TRBV6-2/TRBV6-3
CASSQGGSGGYF	TGTGCCAGCAGCCAAGGGGGCTCCGGCGGGTATTTT	few	TRBJ2-3	-	TRBV4-2
CASSQLDILSYNEQFF	TGCGCCAGCAGCCAATTGGACATCCTTTCCTACAATGAGCAGTTCTTC	-	TRBJ2-1	-	TRBV4-1
CASSSRQGGTGELFF	TGTGCCAGCAGCTCACGACAGGGCGGCACCGGGGAGCTGTTTTTT	many	TRBJ2-2	TRBD1	TRBV11-2
CSARYGRGPYEQYF	TGCAGTGCTAGGTACGGGCGGGGGCCCTACGAGCAGTACTTC	many	TRBJ2-7	-	TRBV20-1
CASSSLGGQAREWPQHF	TGTGCCAGCAGTTCCCTGGGGGGACAGGCTCGAGAGTGGCCCCAGCATTTT	many	TRBJ1-5	TRBD1	TRBV28
CASSPGTSTDTQYF	TGCGCCAGCAGTCCCGGGACTAGCACAGATACGCAGTATTTT	few	TRBJ2-3	-	TRBV10-2
CASSEAGQEAFF	TGTGCCAGCAGTGAAGCCGGACAAGAAGCTTTCTTT	few	TRBJ1-1	-	TRBV6-1
CASSYGLAAQETQYF	TGTGCCAGCAGTTATGGACTAGCGGCCCAAGAGACCCAGTACTTC	many	TRBJ2-5	TRBD2	TRBV6-5
CSAPRRGADTQYF	TGCAGTGCTCCCAGGCGGGGGGCAGATACGCAGTATTTT	many	TRBJ2-3	TRBD2	TRBV20-1
CASSFGESYGYTF	TGTGCCAGCAGTTTCGGGGAATCATATGGCTACACCTTC	many	TRBJ1-2	-	TRBV12-3/TRBV12-4
CSALPGSWSYEQYF	TGCAGTGCACTCCCAGGTAGCTGGAGCTACGAGCAGTACTTC	-	TRBJ2-7	-	TRBV20-1
CAISGTDNEQFF	TGTGCCATCAGTGGGACAGACAATGAGCAGTTCTTC	many	TRBJ2-1	-	TRBV10-3
CASSQPLLATGELFF	TGTGCCAGCAGCCAACCCCTCCTAGCCACCGGGGAGCTGTTTTTT	many	TRBJ2-2	-	TRBV3-1
CASSISAGGSYNEQFF	TGTGCCAGTAGCATATCAGCGGGAGGCTCCTACAATGAGCAGTTCTTC	-	TRBJ2-1	TRBD2	TRBV19
CASRREGAGYGYTF	TGCGCCAGCAGAAGAGAAGGGGCCGGGTATGGCTACACCTTC	-	TRBJ1-2	-	TRBV5-1
CASSQDPGQGNTIYF	TGTGCCAGCAGCCAAGATCCGGGACAGGGAAACACCATATATTTT	many	TRBJ1-3	TRBD1	TRBV3-1
CASSFQGARGYTF	TGTGCCAGCAGTTTTCAGGGGGCGCGAGGCTACACCTTC	many	TRBJ1-2	TRBD1	TRBV28
CASSRPTGTLHNEQFF	TGTGCCAGCTCACGCCCGACAGGCACCCTCCACAATGAGCAGTTCTTC	-	TRBJ2-1	-	TRBV18
CASSAVSGESEQFF	TGTGCCAGCAGCGCCGTCAGCGGGGAGAGTGAGCAGTTCTTC	few	TRBJ2-1	TRBD2	TRBV9
CASSARTGSTGELFF	TGTGCCAGCAGTGCGAGGACAGGGAGCACCGGGGAGCTGTTTTTT	many	TRBJ2-2	TRBD1	TRBV6-2/TRBV6-3
CASSPRTGWSNQPQHF	TGTGCCAGCAGCCCGAGGACTGGTTGGAGCAATCAGCCCCAGCATTTT	many	TRBJ1-5	-	TRBV7-8
CSAGGGLAGGSSTDTQYF	TGCAGTGCTGGGGGCGGGCTAGCGGGGGGCTCTAGCACAGATACGCAGTATTTT	few	TRBJ2-3	TRBD2	TRBV20-1
CASSSDPGTGETMGYTF	TGCGCCAGCAGCTCGGACCCCGGGACAGGGGAAACTATGGGCTACACCTTC	many	TRBJ1-2	TRBD1	TRBV5-1
CASSFTPQETQYF	TGCGCCAGCAGCTTTACTCCCCAAGAGACCCAGTACTTC	many	TRBJ2-5	-	TRBV5-1
CASSYFRVNQPQHF	TGTGCCAGCAGTTACTTCAGGGTCAATCAGCCCCAGCATTTT	-	TRBJ1-5	-	TRBV6-2/TRBV6-3
CASSPLGNQPQHF	TGTGCCAGCAGCCCCCTCGGGAATCAGCCCCAGCATTTT	-	TRBJ1-5	-	TRBV3-1
CASSFSSGVWTGDTGNTIYF	TGCGCCAGCAGCTTTTCCTCCGGTGTATGGACAGGAGATACTGGAAACACCATATATTTT	few	TRBJ1-3	TRBD1	TRBV5-1
CAIRDTPGGNTEAFF	TGTGCCATCAGAGACACCCCTGGCGGGAACACTGAAGCTTTCTTT	many	TRBJ1-1	-	TRBV10-3
CASSFRRQGSYEQYF	TGTGCCAGCAGTTTCCGGAGACAGGGATCCTACGAGCAGTACTTC	many	TRBJ2-7	TRBD1	TRBV27
CASSLHDGQGYTF	TGCGCCAGCAGCTTACACGACGGACAGGGCTACACCTTC	many	TRBJ1-2	-	TRBV5-1
CSAPNRGSYEQYF	TGCAGTGCCCCTAACAGGGGCTCCTACGAGCAGTACTTC	many	TRBJ2-7	TRBD1	TRBV20-1
CSASRLAQETQYF	TGCAGTGCTTCACGACTAGCGCAAGAGACCCAGTACTTC	many	TRBJ2-5	TRBD2	TRBV20-1
CASSKAGGRIDTQYF	TGTGCCAGCAGTAAGGCGGGGGGTCGTATAGATACGCAGTATTTT	many	TRBJ2-3	TRBD2	TRBV7-3
CASTEMEDQPQHF	TGTGCCAGCACCGAGATGGAGGATCAGCCCCAGCATTTT	-	TRBJ1-5	-	TRBV12-3/TRBV12-4
CASSTGLAGASSYEQYF	TGTGCCAGCAGTACGGGACTAGCGGGGGCTAGCTCCTACGAGCAGTACTTC	many	TRBJ2-7	TRBD2	TRBV27
CASSLKFNGELFF	TGTGCCAGCAGCTTAAAATTTAACGGGGAGCTGTTTTTT	-	TRBJ2-2	-	TRBV7-3
CASSSTGTDTQYF	TGTGCCAGCAGCTCGACAGGGACAGATACGCAGTATTTT	many	TRBJ2-3	TRBD1	TRBV7-9
CASSAGQASYNEQFF	TGTGCCAGCAGTGCGGGACAGGCCTCCTACAATGAGCAGTTCTTC	-	TRBJ2-1	TRBD1	TRBV2
CASSRAGETQYF	TGCGCCAGCAGCCGGGCGGGGGAGACCCAGTACTTC	many	TRBJ2-5	-	TRBV5-1
CASSLYRGDQETQYF	TGCGCCAGCAGCCTTTACCGGGGGGACCAAGAGACCCAGTACTTC	-	TRBJ2-5	TRBD2	TRBV5-1
CASSLETGSSTDTQYF	TGTGCCAGCAGCCTGGAAACGGGGTCAAGCACAGATACGCAGTATTTT	-	TRBJ2-3	-	TRBV5-4
CAISNTGTSEETQYF	TGTGCCATCTCTAATACCGGGACTAGCGAAGAGACCCAGTACTTC	many	TRBJ2-5	TRBD2	TRBV10-3
CASSGRIEGRGNEQFF	TGTGCCAGCAGCGGCCGAATTGAGGGCCGTGGGAATGAGCAGTTCTTC	few	TRBJ2-1	-	TRBV11-2
CASSLSGTGSGYTF	TGTGCCAGCAGTTTGTCCGGGACAGGGTCCGGCTACACCTTC	many	TRBJ1-2	TRBD1	TRBV2
CASSRELAGVQETQYF	TGCGCCAGCAGCCGGGAACTAGCGGGGGTTCAAGAGACCCAGTACTTC	few	TRBJ2-5	TRBD2	TRBV5-1
CASSRKWTGPSGNTIYF	TGTGCCAGCAGCCGAAAATGGACAGGACCATCTGGAAACACCATATATTTT	many	TRBJ1-3	TRBD1	TRBV7-2
CASSQGREYGYTF	TGCGCCAGCAGCCAGGGGCGGGAGTACGGCTACACCTTC	few	TRBJ1-2	-	TRBV4-1
CASSQGPSHEQYF	TGTGCCAGCAGTCAGGGACCGAGTCACGAGCAGTACTTC	few	TRBJ2-7	-	TRBV25-1